The entry that follows covers one T cell receptor beta chain sequence. Time point described: peripheral blood 6 weeks after treatment start. For each patient, 1 to 8 samples were obtained, pretreatment and on-treatment. The CDR3 is made up of 14 amino acids. V lost 1 base and J 4 bases, leaving 10 bases between the germline ends. Germline CDR1 is MGHRA and CDR2 is YSYEKL. Repertoires were generated with immunoSEQ multiplex PCR, while TCRdb's copy carries only in-frame clones and drops some. The table has about 30,000 clones, 70% to 90% seen once. This entry comes from a study of PD-L1 blockade in urothelial cancer.

The rearrangement joins TRBV4-1 to TRBJ2-5; unclear D gene. This sequence originates from a man aged 80 or over with urothelial cancer. Sequenced material: PBMCs, taken around atezolizumab (anti-PD-L1) treatment. CDR3 nucleotide sequence: TGCGCCAGCAGCCAAGTTCCACTGGTAGAGACCCAGTACTTC. The encoded protein is CASSQVPLVETQYF.